A selection of T cell receptor beta chains follows, all from one sample in a study of T cells in Graves' hyperthyroidism and ophthalmopathy. TCRdb analysed the multiplex PCR reads with MiXCR anew, one entry per CDR3 protein. The data show about 24,000 distinct CDR3 sequences, about 53% seen once. Sequenced material: blood. These receptors were collected from a woman aged 40 to 50 with Graves' hyperthyroidism that later progressed to Graves' ophthalmopathy. Each CDR3 is given with its conserved first and last residue. Fields, in order: D gene, clone size, J gene, V gene, CDR3 DNA, CDR3 protein. A D gene is named only where the DNA matches it firmly. A clone size is listed for some rows: how often the clone was seen (once, few, many), or a class if it is expanded.

TRBD2 - TRBJ2-7 TRBV20-1 TGCAGTGCTTCGGGACTAGGCTACGAGCAGTACTTC CSASGLGYEQYF
TRBD1 once TRBJ1-1 TRBV29-1 TGCAGCGTTGAAGACAGGGGGACTGAAGCTTTCTTT CSVEDRGTEAFF
- - TRBJ1-1 TRBV29-1 TGCAGCGATGGGGGGGGGAACACTGAAGCTTTCTTT CSDGGGNTEAFF
- few TRBJ1-2 TRBV29-1 TGCAGCGTTGAAGATCATCACGCTCCATGGGGCTATGGCTACACCTTC CSVEDHHAPWGYGYTF
- medium-sized TRBJ2-7 TRBV2 TGTGCCAGCAGTCCTATATACCGGGACACGGGGTCCTTC CASSPIYRDTGSF
TRBD1 few TRBJ1-2 TRBV7-2 TGTGCCAGCAGCCCATCCGGACAGGGGAACTATGGCTACACCTTC CASSPSGQGNYGYTF
TRBD2 medium-sized TRBJ2-1 TRBV20-1 TGCAGTGCTAACGGGAGGGCCGGTGAGCAGTTCTTC CSANGRAGEQFF
- once TRBJ1-1 TRBV10-3 TGTGCCATCAGTCCGGTTATGAGGCACGATATTAACACTGAAGCTTTCTTT CAISPVMRHDINTEAFF
TRBD2 - TRBJ2-2 TRBV7-2 TGTGTCAGCAGCTCCCATGGTAGCGGGGCAACCGGGGAGCTGTTTTTT CVSSSHGSGATGELFF
- many TRBJ1-6 TRBV6-1 TGTGCCAGCAGTCCGGACGGAATACTGAGATCACCCCTCCACTTT CASSPDGILRSPLHF
- medium-sized TRBJ2-7 TRBV19 TGTGCCAGTAGTACTGTGGGTGGATACGAGCAGTACTTC CASSTVGGYEQYF
- once TRBJ1-4 TRBV11-1 TGTGCCAGCAGCTTAGGGACCTCGTCTACTAATGGAAAACTGTTTTTT CASSLGTSSTNGKLFF
TRBD2 - TRBJ2-7 TRBV19 TGTGCCAGTAGTAGGTCAGGAGGCAGCGGGGAATCCTACGAGCAGTACTTC CASSRSGGSGESYEQYF
- many TRBJ2-1 TRBV5-1 TGCGCCAGCAGCTTCTCTAGCGCCAGCTCCTACAATGAGCAGTTCTTC CASSFSSASSYNEQFF
TRBD2 - TRBJ2-3 TRBV20-1 TGCAGTGCTAGACGGGCTAGCGGGACGATAGATACGCAGTATTTT CSARRASGTIDTQYF
- - TRBJ2-2 TRBV15 TGTGCCACTAGCAGAGATGTGAAAACAAGGAACACCGGGGAGCTGTTTTTT CATSRDVKTRNTGELFF
- - TRBJ2-3 TRBV4-1 TGCGCCAGCAGCCAAGGACCCCTGACTAGTCCCACAGATACGCAGTATTTT CASSQGPLTSPTDTQYF
- few TRBJ2-7 TRBV14 TGTGCCAGCAGCCACTCCTACGAGCAGTACTTC CASSHSYEQYF
TRBD1 few TRBJ2-2 TRBV6-6 TGTGCCAGCAGTTACGGCGACAGGGGATTT CASSYGDRGF
TRBD2 medium-sized TRBJ2-7 TRBV7-9 TGTGCCAGCAGCATGACTAGCGGGTTCTACGAGCAGTACTTC CASSMTSGFYEQYF
- - TRBJ2-3 TRBV7-6 TGTGCCAGCAGCGAAGACGCGGAAATTAGCACAGATACGCAGTATTTT CASSEDAEISTDTQYF
- - TRBJ1-4 TRBV19 TGTGCCAGTAGGACAGTCTCAACTAATGAAAAACTGTTTTTT CASRTVSTNEKLFF
- many TRBJ2-7 TRBV6-1 TGTGCCAGCGTGGGTTCTAGGGGGGACGAGCAGTACTTC CASVGSRGDEQYF
- many TRBJ1-5 TRBV5-5 TGTGCCAGCAGCTTGAGCGGGGGCTTGGGTCAGCCCCAGCATTTT CASSLSGGLGQPQHF
- once TRBJ1-5 TRBV19 TGTGCCAGTAGTCCCTACAACACAGGGTTCTATCAGCCCCATTTT CASSPYNTGFYQPHF
TRBD1 - TRBJ1-2 TRBV20-1 TGCAGTGCTAGAGATACGGACAGGGGGGAGTTATACACCTTC CSARDTDRGELYTF
- - TRBJ2-7 TRBV10-3 TGTGCCAGCAACAGCTTGGAAGGGATCTACGAGCAGTACTTC CASNSLEGIYEQYF
- - TRBJ1-3 TRBV2 TGTGCCAGCAGTGAGTCCGGGACAAGGGGAAACACCATATATTTT CASSESGTRGNTIYF
TRBD1 - TRBJ1-6 TRBV19 TGTGCCAGTAGTACCGGACAGGGAATGAAATCACCCCTCCACTTT CASSTGQGMKSPLHF
- many TRBJ2-2 TRBV4-1 TGCGCCAGCAGCCAAGTTATGGGGGGCGGGGACACCGGGGAGCTGTTTTTT CASSQVMGGGDTGELFF
- medium-sized TRBJ1-6 TRBV7-8 TGTGCCAGCAGCGTCGGGACTTTCCCACCACCCCTCCACTTT CASSVGTFPPPLHF
- few TRBJ2-3 TRBV20-1 TGCAGTGCTAGAGCCTGGGACTGGGGATCAGCAGATACGCAGTATTTT CSARAWDWGSADTQYF
TRBD2 many TRBJ2-7 TRBV6-1 TGTGCCAGCAGTCAAATAGCGGGAGACTCCTACGAGCAGTACTTC CASSQIAGDSYEQYF
- - TRBJ1-5 TRBV2 TGTGCCAGTAGTGATATGGGGGCAAGCAATCAGCCCCAGCACTTT CASSDMGASNQPQHF
- few TRBJ1-6 TRBV7-8 TGTGCCAGCAGCCACCCCCATGGGGTCGGTTCACCCCTCCACTTT CASSHPHGVGSPLHF
- - TRBJ1-5 TRBV19 TGTGCCAGTAGTTCACACGATCAGCCCCAGCATTTT CASSSHDQPQHF
TRBD1 - TRBJ1-4 TRBV20-1 TGCAGTGCTTGGCTACCGCAACAGGGGCGGGGGAATGAAAAACTGTATTTT CSAWLPQQGRGNEKLYF
- many TRBJ1-1 TRBV3-1 TGTGCCAGCAGCCAAGGGCGGGCCGACAACACTGAAGCTTTCTTT CASSQGRADNTEAFF
TRBD1 many TRBJ1-1 TRBV7-9 TGTGCCAGCAGCCTATTGACAGGGAGGAGAAAAGCTTTCTTT CASSLLTGRRKAFF
- - TRBJ2-7 TRBV2 TGTGCCAGCAAGGCGGACTTCTCCTGCGAGCAGTACTTC CASKADFSCEQYF